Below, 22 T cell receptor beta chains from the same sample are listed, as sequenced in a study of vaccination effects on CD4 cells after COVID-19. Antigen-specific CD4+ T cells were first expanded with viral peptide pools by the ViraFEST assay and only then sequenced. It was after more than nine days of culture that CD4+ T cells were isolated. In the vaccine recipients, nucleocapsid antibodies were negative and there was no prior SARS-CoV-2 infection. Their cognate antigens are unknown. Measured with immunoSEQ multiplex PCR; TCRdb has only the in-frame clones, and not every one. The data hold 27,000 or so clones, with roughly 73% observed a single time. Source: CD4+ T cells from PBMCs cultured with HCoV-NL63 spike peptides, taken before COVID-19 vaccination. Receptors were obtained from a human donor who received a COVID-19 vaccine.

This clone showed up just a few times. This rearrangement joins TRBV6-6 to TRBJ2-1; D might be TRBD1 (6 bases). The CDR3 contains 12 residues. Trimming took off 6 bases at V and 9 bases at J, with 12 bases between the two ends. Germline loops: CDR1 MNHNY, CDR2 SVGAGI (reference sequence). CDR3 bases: TGTGCCAGCAGCATGACCAGGGGTGAGCAGTTCTTC. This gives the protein CASSMTRGEQFF.

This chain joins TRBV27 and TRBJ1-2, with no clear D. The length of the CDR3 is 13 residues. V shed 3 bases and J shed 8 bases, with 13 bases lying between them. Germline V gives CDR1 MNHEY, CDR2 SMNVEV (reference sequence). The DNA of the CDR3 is TGTGCCAGCAGTTTCTCTTCGGGGTCGGGCTACACCTTC. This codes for CASSFSSGSGYTF.

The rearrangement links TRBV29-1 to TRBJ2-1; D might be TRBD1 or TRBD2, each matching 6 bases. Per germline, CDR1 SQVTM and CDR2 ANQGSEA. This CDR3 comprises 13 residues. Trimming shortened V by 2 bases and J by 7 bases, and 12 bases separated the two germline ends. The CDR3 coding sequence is TGCAGCGTTGAACCGGGGGCGCGGAATGAGCAGTTCTTC. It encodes CSVEPGARNEQFF.

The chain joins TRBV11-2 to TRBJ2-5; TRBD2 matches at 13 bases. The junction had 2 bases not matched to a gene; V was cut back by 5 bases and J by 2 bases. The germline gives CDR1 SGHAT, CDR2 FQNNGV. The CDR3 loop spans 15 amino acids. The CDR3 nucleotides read TGTGCCAGCAGCCCGGGACTAGCGGGGCAAGAGACCCAGTACTTC. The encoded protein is CASSPGLAGQETQYF. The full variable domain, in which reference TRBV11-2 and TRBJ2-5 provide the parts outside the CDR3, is EAGVAQSPRYKIIEKRQSVAFWCNPISGHATLYWYQQILGQGPKLLIQFQNNGVVDDSQLPKDRFSAERLKGVDSTLKIQPAKLEDSAVYLCASSPGLAGQETQYFGPGTRLLVL.

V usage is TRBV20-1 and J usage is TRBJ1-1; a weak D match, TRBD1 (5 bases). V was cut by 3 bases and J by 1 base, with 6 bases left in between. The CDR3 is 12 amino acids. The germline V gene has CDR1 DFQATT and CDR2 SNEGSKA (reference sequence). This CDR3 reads CSASGGNTEAFF. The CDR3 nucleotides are TGCAGTGCTAGTGGGGGGAACACTGAAGCTTTCTTT.

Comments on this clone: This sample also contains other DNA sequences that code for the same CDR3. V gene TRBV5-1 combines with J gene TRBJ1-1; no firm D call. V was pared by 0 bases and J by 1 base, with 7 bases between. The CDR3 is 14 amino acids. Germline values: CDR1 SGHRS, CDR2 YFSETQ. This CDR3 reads CASSLGQTNTEAFF. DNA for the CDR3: TGCGCCAGCAGCTTGGGGCAGACGAACACTGAAGCTTTCTTT.

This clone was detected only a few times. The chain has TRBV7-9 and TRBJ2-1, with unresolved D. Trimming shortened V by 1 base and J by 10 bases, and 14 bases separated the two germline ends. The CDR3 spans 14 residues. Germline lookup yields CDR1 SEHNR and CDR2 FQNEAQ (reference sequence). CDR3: CASSLGVSEREQFF. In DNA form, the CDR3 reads TGTGCCAGCAGCTTAGGGGTTAGTGAACGGGAGCAGTTCTTC.

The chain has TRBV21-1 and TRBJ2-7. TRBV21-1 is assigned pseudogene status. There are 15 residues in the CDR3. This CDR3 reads CASSFEGPRDYEQYF. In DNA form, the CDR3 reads TGTGCCAGCAGCTTTGAGGGACCACGAGACTACGAGCAGTACTTC.

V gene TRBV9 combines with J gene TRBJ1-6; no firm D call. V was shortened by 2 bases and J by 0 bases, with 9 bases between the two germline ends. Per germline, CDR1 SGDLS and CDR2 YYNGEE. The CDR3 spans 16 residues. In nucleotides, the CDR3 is TGTGCCAGCAGCGTCGGTCAGAGCTCCTATAATTCACCCCTCCACTTT. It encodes CASSVGQSSYNSPLHF.

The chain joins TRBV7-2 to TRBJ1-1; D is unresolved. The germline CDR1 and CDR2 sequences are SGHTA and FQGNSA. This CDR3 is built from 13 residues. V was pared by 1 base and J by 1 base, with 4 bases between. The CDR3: CASSLVQNTEAFF. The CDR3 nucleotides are TGTGCCAGCAGCTTAGTCCAGAACACTGAAGCTTTCTTT.

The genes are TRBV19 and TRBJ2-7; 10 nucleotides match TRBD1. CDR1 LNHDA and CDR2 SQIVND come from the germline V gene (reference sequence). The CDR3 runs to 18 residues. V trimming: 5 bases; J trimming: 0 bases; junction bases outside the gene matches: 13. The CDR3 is CASSVAGTGVFSSYEQYF. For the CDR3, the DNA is TGTGCCAGTAGTGTTGCCGGGACAGGGGTCTTCAGCTCCTACGAGCAGTACTTC.

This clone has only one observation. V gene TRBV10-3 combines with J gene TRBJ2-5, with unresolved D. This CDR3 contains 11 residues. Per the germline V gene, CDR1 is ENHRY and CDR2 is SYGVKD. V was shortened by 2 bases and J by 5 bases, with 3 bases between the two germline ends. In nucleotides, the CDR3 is TGTGCCATCAGTGAGAGGGAGACCCAGTACTTC. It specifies CAISERETQYF.

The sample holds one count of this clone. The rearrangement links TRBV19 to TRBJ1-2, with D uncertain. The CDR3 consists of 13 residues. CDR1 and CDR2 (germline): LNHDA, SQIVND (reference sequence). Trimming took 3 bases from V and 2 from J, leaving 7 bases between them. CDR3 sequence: CASSIPNNYGYTF. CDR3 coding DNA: TGTGCCAGTAGTATCCCGAACAACTATGGCTACACCTTC.

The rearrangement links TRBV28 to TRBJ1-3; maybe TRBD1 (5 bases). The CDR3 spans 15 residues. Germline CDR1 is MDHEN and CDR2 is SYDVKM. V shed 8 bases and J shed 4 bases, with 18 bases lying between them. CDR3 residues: CASSDEGRPGNTIYF. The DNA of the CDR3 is TGTGCCAGCTCGGATGAGGGGCGCCCCGGAAACACCATATATTTT.

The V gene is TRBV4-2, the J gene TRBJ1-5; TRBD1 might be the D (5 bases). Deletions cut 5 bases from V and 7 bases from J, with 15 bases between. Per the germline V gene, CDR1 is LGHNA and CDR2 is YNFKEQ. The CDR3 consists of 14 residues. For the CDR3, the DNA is TGTGCCAGCAGCTCCCGACCGGGGGGGCAGCCCCAGCATTTT. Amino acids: CASSSRPGGQPQHF.

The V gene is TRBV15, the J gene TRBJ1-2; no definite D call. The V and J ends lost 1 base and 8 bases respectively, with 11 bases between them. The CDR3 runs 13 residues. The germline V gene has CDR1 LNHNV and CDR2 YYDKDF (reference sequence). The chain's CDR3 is CATSRVERFGYTF. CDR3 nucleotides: TGTGCCACCAGCAGAGTAGAACGGTTCGGCTACACCTTC.

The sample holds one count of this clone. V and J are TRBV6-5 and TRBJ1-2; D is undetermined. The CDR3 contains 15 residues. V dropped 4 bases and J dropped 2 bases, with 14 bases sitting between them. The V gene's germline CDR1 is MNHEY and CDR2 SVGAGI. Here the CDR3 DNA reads TGTGCCAGCAGTTTTTCTGGGCAGTTAAACTATGGCTACACCTTC. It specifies CASSFSGQLNYGYTF.

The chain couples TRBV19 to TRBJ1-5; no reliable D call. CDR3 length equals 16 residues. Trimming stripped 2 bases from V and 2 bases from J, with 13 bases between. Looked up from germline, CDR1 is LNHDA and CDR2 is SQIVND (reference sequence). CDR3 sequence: CASSISSPRGNQPQHF. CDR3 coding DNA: TGTGCCAGTAGTATATCGTCCCCGAGGGGCAATCAGCCCCAGCATTTT.

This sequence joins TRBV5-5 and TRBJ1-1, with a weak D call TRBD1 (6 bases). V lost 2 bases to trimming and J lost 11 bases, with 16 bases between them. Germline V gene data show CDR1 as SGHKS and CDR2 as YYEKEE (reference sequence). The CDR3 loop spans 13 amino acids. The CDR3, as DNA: TGTGCCAGCAGCTTCCAGGGGAGAGATCGCGCTTTCTTT. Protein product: CASSFQGRDRAFF.

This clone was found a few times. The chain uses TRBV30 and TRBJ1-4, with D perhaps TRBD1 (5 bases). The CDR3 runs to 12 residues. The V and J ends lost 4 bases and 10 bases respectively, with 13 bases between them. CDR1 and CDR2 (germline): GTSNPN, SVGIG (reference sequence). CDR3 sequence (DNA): TGTGCCTGGACCGGGACGAAGGGAAAACTGTTTTTT. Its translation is CAWTGTKGKLFF.

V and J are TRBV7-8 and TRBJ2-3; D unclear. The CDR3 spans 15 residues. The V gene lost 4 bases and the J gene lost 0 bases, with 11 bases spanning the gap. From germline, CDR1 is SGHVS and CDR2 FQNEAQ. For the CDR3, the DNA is TGTGCCAGCAGCTCCCCCTCTACTAGCACAGATACGCAGTATTTT. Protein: CASSSPSTSTDTQYF.

CDR3 in DNA: TGCGCCAGCAGCTTACCCCGTAGGAGCACAGATACGCAGTATTTT. Translated: CASSLPRRSTDTQYF. The chain has TRBV5-1 and TRBJ2-3; D not certain. This CDR3 comprises 15 residues. Trimming stripped 2 bases from V and 0 bases from J, with 10 bases between. CDR1 SGHRS and CDR2 YFSETQ come from the germline V gene.